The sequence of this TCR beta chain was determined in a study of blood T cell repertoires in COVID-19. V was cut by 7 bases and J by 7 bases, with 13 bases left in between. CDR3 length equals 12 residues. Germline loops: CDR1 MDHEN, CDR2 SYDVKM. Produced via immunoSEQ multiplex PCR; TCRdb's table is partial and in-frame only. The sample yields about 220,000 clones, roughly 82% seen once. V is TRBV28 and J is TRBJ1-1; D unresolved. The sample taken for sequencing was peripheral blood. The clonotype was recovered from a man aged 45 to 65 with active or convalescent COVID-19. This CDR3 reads CASTIWGVEAFF. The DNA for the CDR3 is TGTGCCAGCACCATTTGGGGAGTTGAAGCTTTCTTT.